This T cell receptor (beta chain) originates from a study of blood T cell repertoires in COVID-19. Study at large: Samples taken during acute and convalescent COVID-19 were collected in the United States, Italy and Spain. T cells, B-cell-depleted T cells, or PBMCs supplied cDNA or gDNA.

V shed 6 bases and J 5 bases; nucleotides not matched to a gene: 3. CDR1 is GTSNPN, CDR2 SVGIG, per germline (reference sequence). The CDR3 length is 13 residues. This clone was observed a single time. A Seattle source enrolled patients during active infection and followed them longitudinally. Methods used by the authors: Scientists estimated how many nucleated cells there were by amplifying reference gene primers. The protocol was immunoSEQ multiplex PCR, while the TCRdb copy is restricted to in-frame clones and leaves out a portion. The V and J calls and clone size were taken over from that table, and D and trimming were inferred from the DNA. The sample comprises 540,000 or so clones, less than 90% of which are singletons, and 7.8% rests with the top ten.

The sequence derives from a woman between 50 and 59 years old with COVID-19, enrolled during active disease. Sequencing input: peripheral blood. The chain joins TRBV30 to TRBJ2-5; 13 nucleotides align to TRBD2. The CDR3 DNA follows: TGTGCCTGTACTAGCGGGGGGGCCGAGACCCAGTACTTC. It codes for CACTSGGAETQYF.